This T cell receptor (beta chain) was obtained from a study of cytomegalovirus exposure and HLA in healthy donors. Study background: From around 180 million T cells, an earlier analysis saw under 140 million unique TCR beta sequences.

PCR used 60 Vbeta primers and 13 Jbeta primers. Only in-frame clones appear in the TCRdb table, and some are missing; sequencing was by immunoSEQ multiplex PCR. The sample contains around 130,000 clones, 77% of which appear only once. Notes on the study in general: Across HLA loci, a later analysis found differing TCR association rates, with DRB1 most and HLA-C fewest. Immune exposure information comprised only CMV serostatus.

Germline values: CDR1 SGHAT, CDR2 FQNNGV. This CDR3 comprises 16 residues. Deletions cut 3 bases from V and 0 bases from J, with 15 bases between. As regards this clone: The antigen is undetermined.

This sequence originates from a man aged 18 to 30 in good health and CMV-seropositive. Sequencing used PBMCs. This chain links TRBV11-2 with TRBJ2-7; TRBD1 is a possible D gene (5 bases). This CDR3 reads CASSLPRRVSSYEQYF. The CDR3 DNA reads as TGTGCCAGCAGCTTGCCCCGCAGGGTGAGCTCCTACGAGCAGTACTTC. Looking up the rest from reference TRBV11-2 and TRBJ2-7 gives the full variable domain: EAGVAQSPRYKIIEKRQSVAFWCNPISGHATLYWYQQILGQGPKLLIQFQNNGVVDDSQLPKDRFSAERLKGVDSTLKIQPAKLEDSAVYLCASSLPRRVSSYEQYFGPGTRLTVT.